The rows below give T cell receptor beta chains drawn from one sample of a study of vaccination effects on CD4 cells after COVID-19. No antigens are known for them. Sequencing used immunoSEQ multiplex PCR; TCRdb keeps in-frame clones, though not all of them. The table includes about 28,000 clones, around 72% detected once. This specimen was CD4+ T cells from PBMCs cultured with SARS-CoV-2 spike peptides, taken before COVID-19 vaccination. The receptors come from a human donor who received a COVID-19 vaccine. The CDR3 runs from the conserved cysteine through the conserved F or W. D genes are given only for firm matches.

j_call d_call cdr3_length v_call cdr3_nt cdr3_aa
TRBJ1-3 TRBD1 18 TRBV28 TGTGCCAGCAGTAGAGCCGGGACAGGGGCCGAGACTGGAAACACCATATATTTT CASSRAGTGAETGNTIYF
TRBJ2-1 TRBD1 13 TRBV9 TGTGCCAGCAGCGTAGGGGGGACAGAATCGCAGTTCTTC CASSVGGTESQFF
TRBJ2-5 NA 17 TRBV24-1 TGTGCCACCAGTGACCCCCTTGTGGGAGAGCCTCAAGAGACCCAGTACTTC CATSDPLVGEPQETQYF
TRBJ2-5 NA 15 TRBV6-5 TGTGCCAGCAGTCCCTCCAGCGGTGTCCAAGAGACCCAGTACTTC CASSPSSGVQETQYF
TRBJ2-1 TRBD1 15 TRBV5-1 TGCGCCAGCAATCCATTCGGGACAGGGGACAATGAGCAGTTCTTC CASNPFGTGDNEQFF
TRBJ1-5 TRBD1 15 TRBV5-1 TGCGCCAGCAGCTTGGGACAGGGACATGGTCAGCCCCAGCATTTT CASSLGQGHGQPQHF
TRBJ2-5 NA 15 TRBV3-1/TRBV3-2 TGTGCCAGCAGCCCATCCGCGAGCGGCCAAGAGACCCAGTACTTC CASSPSASGQETQYF
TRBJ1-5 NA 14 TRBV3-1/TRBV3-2 TGTGCCAGCAGCCAAGCGGTGAGCAATCAGCCCCAGCATTTT CASSQAVSNQPQHF
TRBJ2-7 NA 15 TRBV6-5 TGTGCCAGCAGTTACTCCAGACAGGACACCTACGAGCAGTACTTC CASSYSRQDTYEQYF
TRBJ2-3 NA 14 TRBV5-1 TGCGCCAGCAGCCCCGGACAGCTCACAGATACGCAGTATTTT CASSPGQLTDTQYF
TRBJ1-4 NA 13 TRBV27 TGTGCCAGCAGTTTAGGGTTAGGTGAAAAACTGTTTTTT CASSLGLGEKLFF
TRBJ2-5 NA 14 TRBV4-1 TGCGCCAGCAGCCAAGCGGTCGGGAGAGAGACCCAGTACTTC CASSQAVGRETQYF
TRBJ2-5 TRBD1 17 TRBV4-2 TGTGCCAGCAGTCCCTTCTCAGGGGGCTCAGGGGGAGAGACCCAGTACTTC CASSPFSGGSGGETQYF